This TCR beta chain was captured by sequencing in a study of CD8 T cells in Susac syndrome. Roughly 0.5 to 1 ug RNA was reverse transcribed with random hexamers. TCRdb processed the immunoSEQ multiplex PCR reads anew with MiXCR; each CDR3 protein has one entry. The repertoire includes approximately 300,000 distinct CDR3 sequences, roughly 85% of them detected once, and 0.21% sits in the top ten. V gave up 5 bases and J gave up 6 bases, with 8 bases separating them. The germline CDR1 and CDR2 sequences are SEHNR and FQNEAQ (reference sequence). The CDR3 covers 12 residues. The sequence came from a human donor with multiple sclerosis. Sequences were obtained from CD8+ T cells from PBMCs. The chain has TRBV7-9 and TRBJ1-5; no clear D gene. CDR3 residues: CASSRSGQPQHF. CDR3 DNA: TGTGCCAGCAGCCGTTCCGGTCAGCCCCAGCATTTT.